This T cell receptor beta chain was sequenced in a study of OX40 agonist ivuxolimab in advanced cancers. Study information: The treatment was a fully human IgG2 OX40 agonist, ivuxolimab. Partial responses, seen in three patients, involved one hepatocellular carcinoma and two cutaneous melanomas.

The protocol was immunoSEQ multiplex PCR, while the TCRdb copy is restricted to in-frame clones and leaves out a portion. The table shows tens of thousands of clones, with approximately 86% occurring only once. CDR1 SNHLY and CDR2 FYNNEI come from the germline V gene. Trimming removed 3 bases at V and 0 bases at J, with 9 bases between. CDR3 length: 15 residues. The V and J genes are TRBV2 and TRBJ2-1; TRBD2 might be the D (5 bases). Sequences were derived from CD4+ or CD8+ T cells sorted from blood, sampled in a trial of the OX40 agonist ivuxolimab. The clonotype comes from an adult with an advanced solid tumor such as melanoma, head and neck, liver or kidney cancer. In DNA form, the CDR3 reads TGTGCCAGCAGTGAGACTACCTTCTCCTACAATGAGCAGTTCTTC. Its protein product is CASSETTFSYNEQFF.